This TCR beta chain was recovered during a study of Graves' ophthalmopathy and Graves' hyperthyroidism. Study-level findings and limits: Ophthalmopathy cases were distinguished from stable hyperthyroidism by a 13-signature model, reaching around 88% sensitivity and 70% to 84% specificity.

About this clonotype: The antigen is unknown.

TCR beta CDR3 amplification used RNA transcripts. Amplification began with first-round RT-PCR using HTBI primers, then second-round multiplex PCR was performed. TCRdb re-derived calls from the multiplex PCR reads in MiXCR, one entry per CDR3 protein. The sample holds around 670,000 distinct CDR3 sequences, around 40% seen once. The TCR comes from an adult man with Graves' ophthalmopathy. The material sequenced was peripheral blood.

The CDR3 nucleotides read TGTGCCAGCATATGGACAGTGAGCACAGATACGCAGTATTTT. Protein sequence: CASIWTVSTDTQYF. The V call is TRBV2, the J call TRBJ2-3, with a tentative D call TRBD1 (6 bases). Germline V gene lookup returns CDR1 SNHLY and CDR2 FYNNEI. The CDR3 is made up of 14 amino acids. The ends were cut back, 7 bases at V and 0 bases at J, with 11 bases in the middle.